This entry lists 17 T cell receptor beta chains sequenced from one sample in a study of monozygotic twins with inflammatory bowel disease. TCRdb derives one entry per CDR3 protein from the 5' RACE reads, leaving out DNA. Recorded for this sample: about 160,000 distinct CDR3 sequences. Input material: blood. Receptors were obtained from a human donor with ulcerative colitis or Crohn's disease, or a healthy co-twin of an affected twin (not recorded which).

The rearrangement uses TRBV20-1 and TRBJ2-7; TCRdb names TRBD1, which stays unverified in the absence of DNA. CDR3 length: 16 residues. CDR1 and CDR2 (germline): DFQATT, SNEGSKA (reference sequence). CDR3 residues: CSARESGGGARYEQYF.

The rearrangement links TRBV3-1 to TRBJ1-5; the TCRdb D gene call, TRBD1, has no DNA to confirm it. Germline V gene sequence: CDR1 LGHDT, CDR2 YNNKEL (reference sequence). The CDR3 runs to 15 residues. The CDR3 loop is CASSPYGGRNQPQHF.

This rearrangement joins TRBV5-1 to TRBJ1-2. Germline V gene data show CDR1 as SGHRS and CDR2 as YFSETQ. This CDR3 is built from 13 residues. The CDR3 loop is CASSSGRDYGYTF.

The chain recombines TRBV19 with TRBJ2-1; the D call from TCRdb, TRBD1, cannot be confirmed without DNA. CDR1 and CDR2 from the germline V gene are LNHDA and SQIVND (reference sequence). The length of the CDR3 is 13 residues. The CDR3 here is CASRQGGGDEQFF.

The chain recombines TRBV5-1 with TRBJ2-3; checking the TCRdb D call of TRBD1 is not possible without DNA. This CDR3 has 14 amino acids. Per the germline V gene, CDR1 is SGHRS and CDR2 is YFSETQ. The CDR3 protein is CASSSTGSTDTQYF. Combining the CDR3 with reference TRBV5-1 and TRBJ2-3 gives the whole variable domain KAGVTQTPRYLIKTRGQQVTLSCSPISGHRSVSWYQQTPGQGLQFLFEYFSETQRNKGNFPGRFSGRQFSNSRSEMNVSTLELGDSALYLCASSSTGSTDTQYFGPGTRLTVL.

CDR3 amino acids: CASSLASGRDTGELFF. The V call is TRBV5-1, the J call TRBJ2-2; with no DNA, the TCRdb D assignment of TRBD2 cannot be verified. Germline lookup yields CDR1 SGHRS and CDR2 YFSETQ. This CDR3 spans 16 amino acids. Complete variable domain (other parts from reference TRBV5-1 and TRBJ2-2): KAGVTQTPRYLIKTRGQQVTLSCSPISGHRSVSWYQQTPGQGLQFLFEYFSETQRNKGNFPGRFSGRQFSNSRSEMNVSTLELGDSALYLCASSLASGRDTGELFFGEGSRLTVL.

The chain employs TRBV7-2 and TRBJ2-3; TCRdb designates TRBD2, a call that cannot be tested without DNA. Germline V gene sequence: CDR1 SGHTA, CDR2 FQGNSA. There are 16 residues in the CDR3. The CDR3 region is CASSLRTSGSIDTQYF.

The rearrangement uses TRBV6-1 and TRBJ1-5. Germline V lookup: CDR1 MNHNS, CDR2 SASEGT. This CDR3 is 15 amino acids long. The CDR3: CASSPPGDSNQPQHF.

The chain recombines TRBV15 with TRBJ2-1; TCRdb picks TRBD1, but there is no DNA to check that call. The CDR3 covers 19 residues. CDR1 and CDR2 (germline): LNHNV, YYDKDF (reference sequence). The CDR3 protein is CATSRDEEARTSSYNEQFF.

J is TRBJ2-5 and V is TRBV11-2; TCRdb picks TRBD2, but there is no DNA to check that call. The CDR3 contains 13 residues. Germline-derived CDR1 and CDR2 are SGHAT and FQNNGV. CDR3 residues: CASRTSGGETQYF. The full variable domain, its missing parts supplied by reference TRBV11-2 and TRBJ2-5, is EAGVAQSPRYKIIEKRQSVAFWCNPISGHATLYWYQQILGQGPKLLIQFQNNGVVDDSQLPKDRFSAERLKGVDSTLKIQPAKLEDSAVYLCASRTSGGETQYFGPGTRLLVL.

CDR3 residues: CASSQWGQATSGANVLTF. The rearrangement links TRBV3-1 to TRBJ2-6; TCRdb's D call of TRBD1 is untestable without DNA. Germline CDR1 reads LGHDT; CDR2 reads YNNKEL (reference sequence). This CDR3 contains 18 residues.

This chain connects TRBV18 to TRBJ2-1. Germline CDR1 reads KGHSH; CDR2 reads LQKENI. The CDR3 is 16 amino acids. CDR3 sequence reads: CASSPPDGSSYNEQFF.

The chain couples TRBV5-1 to TRBJ2-5; TCRdb selects TRBD2, and the lack of DNA leaves this call unchecked. CDR1 is SGHRS, CDR2 YFSETQ, per germline. The CDR3 consists of 15 residues. The CDR3 is CASSFSGGEVETQYF.

This sequence joins TRBV18 and TRBJ2-5; TCRdb gives TRBD1 as the D gene, but with no DNA this cannot be confirmed. This CDR3 spans 15 amino acids. Germline values: CDR1 KGHSH, CDR2 LQKENI. The chain's CDR3 is CASSPSTGGKETQYF.

The J gene is TRBJ2-7, the V gene TRBV20-1; TCRdb's D call, TRBD2, is unchecked because there is no DNA. Germline V gene data show CDR1 as DFQATT and CDR2 as SNEGSKA (reference sequence). The CDR3 is 15 residues long. CDR3 sequence reads: CSARASASGTYEQYF.

V and J are TRBV9 and TRBJ1-2; TCRdb outputs TRBD1, but without DNA this stays unchecked. CDR1 and CDR2 from the germline V gene are SGDLS and YYNGEE. The CDR3 covers 14 residues. This CDR3 reads CASSVTGGDYGYTF.

The chain joins TRBV12-3 or TRBV12-4 to TRBJ1-6. The CDR3 contains 15 residues. CDR3 loop: CASREGPGRVETLHF.